The clone carrying this T cell receptor beta chain was observed at least ten times. Its antigen is as yet unknown. CDR1 is SEHNR, CDR2 FQNEAQ, per germline (reference sequence). Trimming shortened V by 3 bases and J by 2 bases, and 7 bases separated the two germline ends. The CDR3 runs 13 residues. The source of the sample is a study of prognosis after radiotherapy for stage I lung cancer. Study-level information: Ages of the approximately 14 men and 5 to 7 women ranged about 50 to 95 years, median around 70. Concurrently with stereotactic body radiotherapy, no other therapy was received by any patient. Metastases at distant sites emerged in several patients after radiotherapy, at a median of 7 months, whereas about 14 showed no significant progression.

Genomic DNA served as the source from which two-round multiplex PCR generated TCR beta CDR3 amplicons. First-round PCR employed TRBV- and TRBJ-specific primers for each gene. Each CDR3 protein gets one entry after TCRdb re-called the multiplex PCR reads with MiXCR. This sample has around 13,000 distinct CDR3 sequences, with roughly 40% found just once. Study conclusions and caveats: Patients with distant metastases had lower Shannon entropy after stereotactic body radiation therapy.

The gene calls are TRBV7-9 and TRBJ1-1; unclear D gene. The sequences come from PBMCs, collected before or after stereotactic body radiation therapy (not recorded which). The receptor was isolated from a donor aged 50 or older with non-small cell lung cancer. The DNA for the CDR3 is TGTGCCAGCAGCTTTCGAGGCAACACTGAAGCTTTCTTT. Protein: CASSFRGNTEAFF.